This TCR beta chain was found in a study of T cells in Graves' hyperthyroidism and ophthalmopathy. Whole-study results and caveats: Within blood appeared most thyroid clonotypes that had expanded above 0.001.

This clonotype was seen at least ten times. Its antigen remains unknown. Germline V lookup: CDR1 SGHTA, CDR2 FQGNSA. Trimming removed 5 bases from V and 6 bases from J; junction bases left unmatched: 15. The CDR3 has 16 residues. TCR beta CDR3 regions were amplified from RNA. The HTBI primer set served for first-round RT-PCR of the TCR CDR3. TCRdb recomputed calls from the multiplex PCR reads with MiXCR, one row per CDR3 protein. This sample has roughly 170,000 distinct CDR3 sequences, with approximately 15% found just once. The sequence was collected from a woman aged 45 to 65 with Graves' hyperthyroidism. The sample taken for sequencing was blood. The chain is built from TRBV7-2 and TRBJ2-5, with TRBD1 matching over 7 bases. CDR3 coding DNA: TGTGCCAGCAGCACACTGAGACAGCCCAGGGGGAAGACCCAGTACTTC. This codes for CASSTLRQPRGKTQYF.